The present TCR beta chain was sequenced within a study of CD8+ T cells in alopecia areata listed by TCRdb under 2018. Background for the entire study: The treated patients took part in an open-label pilot trial in which moderate-to-severe alopecia areata was treated with oral tofacitinib at 5 to 10 mg twice daily. Patients stayed on tofacitinib for 6 to 18 months and then had 6 months of follow-up off drug so that delayed response and recurrence could be assessed. In treated patients, disease severity was measured using the SALT score, which gives the percentage of scalp surface area affected. High-throughput TCRbeta sequencing was used to examine T cell clonal expansion in alopecia areata in both the C3H/HeJ mouse model and human patients. On the human side, TCRbeta sequencing was run on scalp tissue and on sorted CD4+ and CD8+ peripheral blood T cells from healthy controls and from alopecia areata patients with either patchy or totalis/universalis disease. Patients on tofacitinib were biopsied at baseline and after 4 and 24 weeks of treatment, and several of the patients also had a later scalp biopsy. Scalp clonality was compared across normal scalp (n=4), patchy alopecia areata scalp (n=8), and alopecia totalis/universalis scalp (n=8). RNA came from the PAXgene miRNA kit for fixed scalp, the miRNeasy kit for PBMCs, and the RNeasy kit for mouse skin. Amplification of TCRbeta CDR3 regions was done by immunoSEQ multiplex PCR using 35 Vbeta forward primers and 13 Jbeta reverse primers.

The sample's time point label is to be understood as: roughly 27 days on oral tofacitinib. This specimen's treatment or condition label, per the study, means: oral pan-JAK inhibitor, 5-10 mg twice daily. Peripheral blood and lesional scalp punch biopsies were obtained from patients with alopecia areata. PBMCs were isolated by density centrifugation and stained for CD3, CD4 and CD8, and CD4+ and CD8+ T cells were sorted on a FACSAria. As for this clone: Its specific antigen is unknown. The input lacks base qualities; no much larger clone sits a single base away.

Points the paper makes about the study in general: Because the treated cohort was small and had just a single nonresponder, larger studies are needed to establish links between baseline CD8+ expansion and response. Many expanded lesional clones were found to persist in scalp and blood during tofacitinib treatment, and relapse after treatment cessation may be partly explained by this persistence. Tofacitinib significantly decreased scalp clonality and the number of expanded CD8+ clones among the top 100 scalp clones. Scalp TCR repertoire analysis is complicated because resident alphabeta T cells in normal human skin are also sequenced, whereas mouse skin is dominated by gammadelta T cells. Compared with normal scalp, lesional scalp had higher clonality and more expanded CD8+ clones, particularly in alopecia totalis/universalis, a pattern that suggests antigenic drive. Shared TCR sequences between patients were less evident than in mice, which may be partly attributable to HLA diversity in the patient population.

Trimming costs V 8 bases and J 5 bases, and their ends lie 15 bases apart. The germline V gene yields MGHDK for CDR1 and SYGVNS for CDR2. Including cysteine and phenylalanine, the CDR3 has 14 amino acids. The sequence is cut down to CDR3 DNA, 42 bases in frame from base 1. Library prep was done by the immunoSEQ multiplex PCR assay. To provide template for TCR sequencing, every sample had RNA extracted and reverse transcribed into cDNA. SuperScript III was used for first-strand cDNA synthesis, primed with a 2:1 mix of oligo-dT and random hexamers. A synthetic immune receptor repertoire was used to assess amplification bias, and residual bias was removed computationally. The original methods were these. Raw reads were preprocessed for error removal, and CDR3 was defined according to IMGT conventions as running from the conserved cysteine to phenylalanine. To get clonality, Shannon entropy was normalized by log2 of the number of productive unique TCRs and the result was subtracted from 1. Whether scalp clones were CD4 or CD8 was inferred by matching scalp TCRbeta sequences against CD4 and CD8 repertoires sorted from blood. TCRdb provides this immuneACCESS table in a form limited to in-frame rearrangements. Some clones are lacking; in checked studies, under half of them reflect an unresolved V gene, and why the rest are absent is not known. That table is the source of V, J and clone size, and D and trimming were worked out from the DNA. A total of about 190,000 clones appear in this sample, approximately 60% of them only once. The ten largest clones take up approximately 0.7% of the sample.

The material was CD4+ T cells sorted from blood, obtained at week 4, from a patient treated with tofacitinib. The TCR was taken from a human donor with alopecia areata. The chain employs TRBV25-1 and TRBJ2-2; the D region is possibly TRBD1 or TRBD2, each matching across 5 bases. The CDR3 reads as follows: CASGPGRRTGELFF. The nucleotides are TGTGCCAGCGGACCGGGACGGCGGACCGGGGAGCTGTTTTTT.